This TCR beta chain was obtained from a study of blood T cell repertoires in COVID-19. Study as a whole: Specimens from acute and convalescent COVID-19 originated in the United States, Italy and Spain.

This CDR3 spans 14 amino acids. V was pared by 3 bases and J by 6 bases, with 3 bases of the junction left unmatched. Germline CDR1 is SGDLS and CDR2 is YYNGEE. Source study methods: Amplification from reference gene primers served as the basis for estimated nucleated cell counts. Here immunoSEQ multiplex PCR was the method, and the copy in TCRdb shows in-frame clones only, minus some. V and J calls and clone size are those listed in that table; D and trimming were worked out from the DNA. The sample consists of around 180,000 clones, 88% of them appearing once. The chain couples TRBV9 to TRBJ1-5; 10 bases fit TRBD1. This clonotype was sampled from a woman aged 25-40 years with acute or convalescent COVID-19. The specimen was peripheral blood. The CDR3 nucleotides read TGTGCCAGCAGCGGGACAGGGGGTTTTCAGCCCCAGCATTTT. Encoded protein: CASSGTGGFQPQHF.